This T cell receptor beta chain originates from a study of graft-versus-host responses after intestinal transplantation. Study-wide background: After anti-thymocyte globulin induction, recipients took tacrolimus and steroids for around 3 years.

Study conclusions and caveats: GvH clones detected in recipient marrow included some appearing first in ileum or blood.

Notes on this clone: Its antigen is not known.

The data were produced by immunoSEQ multiplex PCR, yet TCRdb's version contains in-frame clones alone and is incomplete. The sample has under 45,000 clones, roughly 89% seen once. Deletions cut 5 bases from V and 2 bases from J, with 19 bases between. The germline V gene encodes CDR1 SEHNR and CDR2 FQNEAQ (reference sequence). The CDR3 has 16 amino acids. This clonotype was obtained from a human patient who received an intestinal transplant, so some T cells may come from the graft donor. The source was PBMCs, collected around 270 days after transplant. V gene TRBV7-9 combines with J gene TRBJ2-7; D may be TRBD1 or TRBD2 (5 bases each). The CDR3 DNA sequence: TGTGCCAGCAGCAACCATCCCGGGACCCGCACCTACGAGCAGTACTTC. Its translation is CASSNHPGTRTYEQYF.